These 6 T cell receptor beta chains share one sample of origin, sequenced in a study of T cells expressing NK-cell markers. From the 5' RACE reads, TCRdb lists one entry per CDR3 protein and no DNA. The repertoire table contains around 260,000 distinct CDR3 sequences. Sequenced input: blood T cells: a sorted CD56 or NKG2C T cell subset, CD4+ or CD8+ T cells, or bulk PBMC T cells (not recorded which). These receptors all stem from a woman between 18 and 75 years old in good health.

This chain uses TRBV4-3 with TRBJ1-6; absent DNA, TCRdb's TRBD1 call cannot be checked. The V gene's germline CDR1 is LGHNA and CDR2 YSLEER. CDR3 length equals 15 residues. The CDR3 reads CASSQEPGGNSPLHF.

The CDR3 loop reads CAIGQSLNTEAFF. The V gene is TRBV10-3, the J gene TRBJ1-1; no DNA is available, so the TRBD1 call from TCRdb remains unchecked. The CDR3 is made up of 13 amino acids. Germline V lookup: CDR1 ENHRY, CDR2 SYGVKD.

This sequence joins TRBV24-1 and TRBJ2-1; the TCRdb D gene call, TRBD2, has no DNA to confirm it. There are 17 residues in the CDR3. The germline gives CDR1 KGHDR, CDR2 SFDVKD. The CDR3: CATSDPPLAGVGNEQFF.

J is TRBJ2-2 and V is TRBV20-1. The CDR3 contains 14 residues. The germline V gene has CDR1 DFQATT and CDR2 SNEGSKA (reference sequence). CDR3 in amino acids: CSALGPANTGELFF.

V and J are TRBV12-3 or TRBV12-4 and TRBJ1-1; the TRBD1 assignment by TCRdb is unverifiable without DNA. The CDR3 runs to 16 residues. CDR3 in amino acids: CASSQDRGNGNTEAFF.

V is TRBV20-1 and J is TRBJ2-1. Germline lookup yields CDR1 DFQATT and CDR2 SNEGSKA (reference sequence). The CDR3 totals 14 residues. CDR3 loop: CSAHRSAAYNEQFF.